The sequence of this T cell receptor beta chain was determined in a study of T cell repertoires and HLA-DP antigens. The CDR3 contains 11 residues. Trimming stripped 6 bases from V and 4 bases from J, with 6 bases between. From germline, CDR1 is MDHEN and CDR2 SYDVKM. A remark on this clone: Its antigen is undetermined.

Each pre-culture CD4+ sample aimed for hundreds of thousands of T cell genomes at deep resolution. Only in-frame clones appear in the TCRdb table, and some are missing; sequencing was by immunoSEQ multiplex PCR. The sample contains about 89,000 clones, roughly 86% of which appear only once. This chain joins TRBV28 and TRBJ1-2, with D unclear. The sample consisted of CD4+ T cells from PBMCs. This TCR came from a man aged 50 to 60 in good health and CMV-seronegative. DNA for the CDR3: TGTGCCAGCAGCACGATCTATGGCTACACCTTC. As protein: CASSTIYGYTF.